This entry lists 27 T cell receptor beta chains sequenced from one sample in a study of blood T cell repertoires in COVID-19. Sequencing was performed with immunoSEQ multiplex PCR; in TCRdb, only in-frame clones are kept and a portion is missing. This sample has about 230,000 clones, with 80% to 90% found just once. The sample taken for sequencing was peripheral blood. These receptor sequences come from a man aged 35 to 55 with acute or convalescent COVID-19.

The rearrangement links TRBV9 to TRBJ2-6; D is undetermined. CDR1 is SGDLS, CDR2 YYNGEE, per germline. The CDR3 has 18 amino acids. V lost 4 bases and J lost 1, with 18 bases in between. CDR3 nucleotides: TGTGCCAGCAGCCCAACCACCGCAGGCCGGTCTGGGGCCAACGTCCTGACTTTC. Translating gives CASSPTTAGRSGANVLTF.

This sequence joins TRBV19 and TRBJ1-1; D ambiguous. V was cut by 8 bases and J by 1 base, with 5 bases left in between. The germline gives CDR1 LNHDA, CDR2 SQIVND (reference sequence). This CDR3 comprises 11 residues. CDR3 DNA: TGTGCCAGTGCCAGGAACACTGAAGCTTTCTTT. It encodes CASARNTEAFF.

The rearrangement links TRBV4-1 to TRBJ1-4; 7 bases agree with TRBD1. The ends lost 4 bases at V and 3 bases at J; junction bases unmatched: 2. In germline, CDR1 is MGHRA, CDR2 YSYEKL. The CDR3 totals 14 residues. CDR3 sequence: CASSPGTANEKLFF. The CDR3 DNA follows: TGCGCCAGCAGCCCCGGGACAGCTAATGAAAAACTGTTTTTT.

The table lists this clone with a few counts. The chain has TRBV18 and TRBJ1-2; D call uncertain. CDR1 and CDR2 from the germline V gene are KGHSH and LQKENI. CDR3 length equals 14 residues. The V gene lost 5 bases and the J gene lost 4 bases, with 14 bases spanning the gap. The CDR3 DNA follows: TGTGCCAGCTCAGGCCGGGATTCACCCTATGGCTACACCTTC. Its translation is CASSGRDSPYGYTF.

The V call is TRBV7-3, the J call TRBJ1-1; no firm D call. Germline values: CDR1 SGHTA, CDR2 FQGTGA. This CDR3 contains 15 residues. Deletions cut 1 base from V and 1 base from J, with 10 bases between. The CDR3 DNA sequence: TGTGCCAGCAGCTTAAACACCGGGAGGAACACTGAAGCTTTCTTT. Translated, it gives CASSLNTGRNTEAFF.

Comment on this clone: A single base separates this from a much larger clone, so it may be a read error. The rearrangement links TRBV7-2 to TRBJ1-1; TRBD1 matches 11 bases. V shed 6 bases, J shed 4 bases, and the junction held 4 bases outside the gene matches. This CDR3 comprises 14 residues. Germline V gene sequence: CDR1 SGHTA, CDR2 FQGNSA. DNA of the CDR3: TGTGCCAGCAGTCAAGGGACAGGGGGCACTGAAGCTTTCTTT. As protein: CASSQGTGGTEAFF.

J is TRBJ1-1 and V is TRBV7-9, with TRBD1 as a possible D gene (5 bases). V was clipped by 1 base and J by 4 bases, with 7 bases between them. Per germline, CDR1 SEHNR and CDR2 FQNEAQ (reference sequence). This CDR3 has 13 residues. The CDR3 bases are TGTGCCAGCAGCTTAGGGGGCAGCACTGAAGCTTTCTTT. This encodes CASSLGGSTEAFF.

The table lists this clone with a count of one. The V and J genes are TRBV18 and TRBJ2-7; the match to TRBD2 covers 10 bases. Germline CDR1 and CDR2: KGHSH and LQKENI. V was clipped by 6 bases and J by 2 bases; unmatched bases: 4. The CDR3 length is 14 residues. The CDR3 DNA reads TGTGCCAGCTCCCTGAGCGGGGGGGCCTACGAGCAGTACTTC. This gives the protein CASSLSGGAYEQYF. Full variable domain (outside the CDR3, taken from reference TRBV18 and TRBJ2-7): NAGVMQNPRHLVRRRGQEARLRCSPMKGHSHVYWYRQLPEEGLKFMVYLQKENIIDESGMPKERFSAEFPKEGPSILRIQQVVRGDSAAYFCASSLSGGAYEQYFGPGTRLTVT.

J is TRBJ1-4 and V is TRBV9; D is unclear. Germline V gene data show CDR1 as SGDLS and CDR2 as YYNGEE. CDR3 length: 19 amino acids. The V and J ends lost 4 bases and 6 bases respectively, with 28 bases between them. CDR3 region: CASSHNPTPIGGRDEKLFF. Written as DNA, the CDR3 is TGTGCCAGCAGCCATAACCCGACCCCTATTGGAGGGAGGGATGAAAAACTGTTTTTT.

DNA of the CDR3: TGTGCCAGCAGTGGGGGATGGGGGGGCAGCCAAGAGACCCAGTACTTC. This sequence encodes CASSGGWGGSQETQYF. The chain couples TRBV2 to TRBJ2-5; TRBD2 is a possible D gene (7 bases). There are 16 residues in the CDR3. The V and J ends lost 4 bases and 1 base respectively, with 16 bases between them. Looked up from germline, CDR1 is SNHLY and CDR2 is FYNNEI.

V usage is TRBV27 and J usage is TRBJ1-1; D may be TRBD1 (6 bases). V lost 7 bases and J lost 6, with 15 bases in between. From germline, CDR1 is MNHEY and CDR2 SMNVEV (reference sequence). The CDR3 sequence is 13 residues long. The CDR3 reads CASTTWGQSEAFF. DNA for the CDR3: TGTGCCAGCACCACCTGGGGGCAGTCTGAAGCTTTCTTT.

The chain has TRBV9 and TRBJ1-2, with a weak D call TRBD1 (5 bases). CDR1 SGDLS and CDR2 YYNGEE come from the germline V gene. The CDR3 runs to 14 residues. The V and J ends lost 3 bases and 0 bases respectively, with 9 bases between them. CDR3 nucleotides: TGTGCCAGCAGCGGACAGTTAGCTAACTATGGCTACACCTTC. Protein: CASSGQLANYGYTF.

The chain is built from TRBV5-1 and TRBJ2-1; weak D call: TRBD1 (6 bases). The CDR3 is made up of 15 amino acids. Germline CDR1 SGHRS, CDR2 YFSETQ. V was pared by 4 bases and J by 5 bases, with 16 bases between. CDR3 protein: CASSVQGGLNNEQFF. Written as DNA, the CDR3 is TGCGCCAGCAGCGTACAGGGTGGGCTCAACAATGAGCAGTTCTTC.

The chain has TRBV3-1 (or the pseudogene TRBV3-2) and TRBJ1-6; D unclear. This CDR3 is 15 amino acids long. Deletions cut 0 bases from V and 13 bases from J, with 16 bases between. Germline CDR1 is LGHDT and CDR2 is YNNKEL (reference sequence). The CDR3 region has the DNA TGTGCCAGCAGCCAAGAATTAGGCCGGGCGGGCCCCCTCCACTTT. This translates into CASSQELGRAGPLHF.

The V gene is TRBV11-2, the J gene TRBJ1-2, with D unclear. There are 13 residues in the CDR3. The V and J ends lost 4 bases and 2 bases respectively, with 8 bases between them. Per the germline V gene, CDR1 is SGHAT and CDR2 is FQNNGV. The CDR3 reads CASSSQWNYGYTF. In nucleotides, the CDR3 is TGTGCCAGCAGCTCACAGTGGAACTATGGCTACACCTTC.

V is TRBV11-3 and J is TRBJ2-1; 9 nucleotides align to TRBD1. The CDR3 has 14 amino acids. The V gene's germline CDR1 is SGHNT and CDR2 YENEEA. The V gene end was trimmed by 5 bases and the J gene end by 7 bases; junction bases not matched to a gene: 6. The CDR3 loop is CASSPGDRENEQFF. CDR3 nucleotide sequence: TGTGCCAGCAGCCCCGGGGACAGGGAAAATGAGCAGTTCTTC.

For the CDR3, the DNA is TGTGCCAGCAGTCCAGGGAGGGCTAGCGACGTTTCTGGGGAGACCCAGTACTTC. Amino acid sequence: CASSPGRASDVSGETQYF. The V call is TRBV13, the J call TRBJ2-5, with TRBD2 identical over 7 bases. The trim removed 6 bases at V and 5 bases at J, leaving 21 bases unmatched. CDR1 is PRHDT and CDR2 is FYEKMQ in the germline V gene (reference sequence). The CDR3 is 18 amino acids.

This CDR3 is CASSSPLAGVETQYF. As DNA, the CDR3 is TGTGCCAGCAGCTCCCCTCTAGCGGGGGTAGAGACCCAGTACTTC. This rearrangement joins TRBV6-5 to TRBJ2-5, with 10 nucleotides matching TRBD2. CDR1 and CDR2 (germline): MNHEY, SVGAGI. The CDR3 loop spans 15 amino acids. Trimming cost V 6 bases and J 4 bases; bases outside gene matches: 8.

This clone showed up just a few times. The chain carries TRBV19 and TRBJ2-7; perhaps TRBD1 as D (6 bases). The V gene lost 7 bases and the J gene lost 3 bases, with 13 bases spanning the gap. The CDR3 loop spans 13 amino acids. Germline CDR1 reads LNHDA; CDR2 reads SQIVND (reference sequence). The CDR3 DNA is TGTGCCAGTACCAGACAGGCTGGCTACGAGCAGTACTTC. Its translation is CASTRQAGYEQYF.

This chain uses TRBV6-5 with TRBJ1-2; D gene unclear. The CDR3 contains 13 residues. V was shortened by 6 bases and J by 4 bases, with 12 bases between the two germline ends. Germline assignment: CDR1 MNHEY and CDR2 SVGAGI. CDR3 residues: CASRQTALYGYTF. The CDR3 nucleotides are TGTGCCAGCAGACAAACAGCACTCTATGGCTACACCTTC.

The chain carries TRBV27 and TRBJ2-3, with 9 bases matching TRBD2. Unmatched junction bases numbered 11, after V lost 1 base and J lost 6 bases. This CDR3 is built from 17 residues. Germline CDR1 MNHEY, CDR2 SMNVEV (reference sequence). CDR3 protein: CASSLLSVAGGPDTQYF. CDR3 nucleotide sequence: TGTGCCAGCAGTTTATTATCGGTCGCGGGGGGGCCGGATACGCAGTATTTT.

V gene TRBV14 combines with J gene TRBJ2-7; D call uncertain. Germline assignment: CDR1 SGHDN and CDR2 FVKESK. The V end lost 7 bases, the J end lost 4 bases, and 14 bases lay between the germline ends. This CDR3 is built from 13 residues. This chain's CDR3 is CASKPKNSYEQYF. DNA of the CDR3: TGTGCCAGCAAGCCCAAGAATAGTTACGAGCAGTACTTC.

V usage is TRBV28 and J usage is TRBJ2-2; a possible D gene is TRBD1 (6 bases). V shed 1 base and J shed 0 bases, with 12 bases lying between them. CDR3 length: 17 amino acids. Germline V gene sequence: CDR1 MDHEN, CDR2 SYDVKM. The CDR3 region has the DNA TGTGCCAGCAGTTTATTTAGGACAGCCGCGAACACCGGGGAGCTGTTTTTT. Amino acid sequence: CASSLFRTAANTGELFF.

The CDR3 is CASRLARCQAGVVQPQHF. The CDR3 DNA reads TGTGCAAGTCGCTTAGCGCGTTGTCAGGCAGGGGTGGTACAGCCCCAGCATTTT. The chain combines TRBV12-2 with TRBJ1-5; the D segment call TRBD1 is taken from the table without a DNA check. TRBV12-2 is an annotated pseudogene. The CDR3 length is 18 residues.

This clone was seen only once. The chain employs TRBV12-3 or TRBV12-4 and TRBJ1-5; D not certain. The V gene lost 5 bases and the J gene lost 10 bases, with 9 bases spanning the gap. This CDR3 contains 11 residues. The CDR3 nucleotides are TGTGCCAGCAGTACTGGAGGACCCCAGCATTTT. Translating gives CASSTGGPQHF.

The chain combines TRBV29-1 with TRBJ2-5; 7 bases match TRBD1. The CDR3 length is 12 residues. After removal of 6 bases from V and 4 bases from J, the junction contained 5 bases not matched to a gene. Germline values: CDR1 SQVTM, CDR2 ANQGSEA. The CDR3 sequence is CSVRQGGETQYF. CDR3 DNA sequence: TGCAGCGTAAGACAGGGTGGAGAGACCCAGTACTTC.

CDR3 in DNA: TGTGCCAGCAGTGATACCGGGGACTATGGCTACACCTTC. Amino acid sequence: CASSDTGDYGYTF. The rearrangement uses TRBV6-1 and TRBJ1-2, with D uncertain. The V gene's germline CDR1 is MNHNS and CDR2 SASEGT. The CDR3 length is 13 residues. Trimming took off 3 bases at V and 3 bases at J, with 8 bases between the two ends.